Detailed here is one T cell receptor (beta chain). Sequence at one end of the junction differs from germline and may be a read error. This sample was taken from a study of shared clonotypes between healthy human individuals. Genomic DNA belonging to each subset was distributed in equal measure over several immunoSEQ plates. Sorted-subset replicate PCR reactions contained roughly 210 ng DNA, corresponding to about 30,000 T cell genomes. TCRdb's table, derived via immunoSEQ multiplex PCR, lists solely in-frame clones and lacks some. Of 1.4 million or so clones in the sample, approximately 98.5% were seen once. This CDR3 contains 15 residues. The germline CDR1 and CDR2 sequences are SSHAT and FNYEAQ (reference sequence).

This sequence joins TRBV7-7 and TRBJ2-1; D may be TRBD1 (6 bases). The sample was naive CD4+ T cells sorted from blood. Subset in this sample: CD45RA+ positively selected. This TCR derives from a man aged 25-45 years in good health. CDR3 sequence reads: CASSLLIGQGYEQFF. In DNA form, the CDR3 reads TGTGCTAGCAGCTTATTGATAGGGCAGGGGTATGAGCAGTTCTTC.